This T cell receptor (beta chain) was recorded in a study of radiation and T cells in renal cell carcinoma. Profiling relied on immunoSEQ multiplex PCR, and the TCRdb table lists in-frame clones only, not all of them. The profile shows approximately 63,000 clones, approximately 80% of them singletons. The time point denotes: baseline pretreatment blood. Treatment in this sample: 15 Gy SBRT to primary tumor, nephrectomy 4 weeks later. This CDR3 is 17 amino acids long. Germline V CDR1 and CDR2: SNHLY, FYNNEI. Trimming took off 1 base at V and 5 bases at J, with 17 bases between the two ends. The rearrangement links TRBV2 to TRBJ1-4; D perhaps matches TRBD1 (5 bases). The clonotype originates from a man in his sixties with renal cell carcinoma. The starting material was blood, obtained from a patient whose treatment included radiotherapy and nephrectomy. CDR3 nucleotides: TGTGCCAGCAGTGAAGTTGCTCCGGGACTGATGAATGAAAAACTGTTTTTT. Protein: CASSEVAPGLMNEKLFF.